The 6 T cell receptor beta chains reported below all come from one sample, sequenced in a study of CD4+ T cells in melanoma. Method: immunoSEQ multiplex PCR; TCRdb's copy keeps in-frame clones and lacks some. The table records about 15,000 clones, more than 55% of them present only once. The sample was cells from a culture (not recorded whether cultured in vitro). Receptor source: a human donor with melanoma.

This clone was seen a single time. The CDR3 region has the DNA TGTGCCACCAGCAGATTCTCGAGCGGGCTGGGGGACACTGAAGCTTTCTTT. Its protein product is CATSRFSSGLGDTEAFF. This sequence joins TRBV15 and TRBJ1-1, with D possibly TRBD1 on 5 matching bases. The CDR3 totals 17 residues. From germline, CDR1 is LNHNV and CDR2 YYDKDF (reference sequence). Trimming removed 2 bases at V and 3 bases at J, with 19 bases between.

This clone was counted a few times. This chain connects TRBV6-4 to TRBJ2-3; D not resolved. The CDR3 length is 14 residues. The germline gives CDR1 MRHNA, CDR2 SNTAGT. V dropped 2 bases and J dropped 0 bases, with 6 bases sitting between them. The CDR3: CASSDVPSTDTQYF. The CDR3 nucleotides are TGTGCCAGCAGTGACGTCCCTAGCACAGATACGCAGTATTTT.

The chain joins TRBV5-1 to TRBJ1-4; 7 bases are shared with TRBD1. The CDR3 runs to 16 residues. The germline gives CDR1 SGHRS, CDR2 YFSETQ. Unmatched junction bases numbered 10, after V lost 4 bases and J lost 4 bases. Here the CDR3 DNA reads TGCGCCAGCAGCCCGGGAAGGGACAGCCTTAATGAAAAACTGTTTTTT. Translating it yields CASSPGRDSLNEKLFF.

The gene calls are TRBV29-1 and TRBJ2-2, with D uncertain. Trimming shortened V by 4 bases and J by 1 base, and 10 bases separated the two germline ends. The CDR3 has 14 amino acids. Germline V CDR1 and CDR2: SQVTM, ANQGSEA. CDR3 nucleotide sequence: TGCAGCGTTGTCCCCCAGCTGAACACCGGGGAGCTGTTTTTT. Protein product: CSVVPQLNTGELFF.

CDR3 sequence reads: CASSPRDTEAFF. The CDR3 nucleotides read TGTGCCAGCTCACCAAGAGACACTGAAGCTTTCTTT. V is TRBV18 and J is TRBJ1-1; D gene ambiguous. V was trimmed by 2 bases and J by 3 bases, leaving 4 bases between them. CDR3 length: 12 residues. Germline CDR1 KGHSH, CDR2 LQKENI.

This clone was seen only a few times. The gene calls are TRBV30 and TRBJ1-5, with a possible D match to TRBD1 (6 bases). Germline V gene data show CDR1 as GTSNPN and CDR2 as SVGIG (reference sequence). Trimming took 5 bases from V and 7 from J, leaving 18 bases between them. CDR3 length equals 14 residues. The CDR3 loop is CAWSRGGQGQPQHF. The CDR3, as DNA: TGTGCCTGGTCGCGTGGGGGGCAGGGGCAGCCCCAGCATTTT.